Each of the 24 T cell receptor beta chains below was sequenced from the same sample in a study of metastatic and nonmetastatic thyroid tumors. TCRdb re-clonotyped the PCR reads via MiXCR. This sample has 45,000 or so clones, with less than 4.5% found just once. Thyroid surgery was performed in patients who had received no treatment beforehand. The sample was blood. These receptors all stem from a female donor with papillary thyroid cancer or a benign thyroid nodule (not recorded which). Some clones in this sample may be carry-over from other donors' samples.

Many counts were recorded for this clone. This CDR3 is CASTAYYPEDTQYF. CDR3 sequence (DNA): TGTGCCAGTACGGCCTACTACCCAGAAGATACGCAGTATTTT. This chain uses TRBV19 with TRBJ2-3; D unresolved. Per the germline V gene, CDR1 is LNHDA and CDR2 is SQIVND (reference sequence). The germline V and J ends were trimmed by 7 bases and 5 bases, with 16 bases remaining between them. CDR3 length: 14 amino acids.

This clone was seen ten or more times. The rearrangement links TRBV7-9 to TRBJ2-7, with 7 bases fitting TRBD2. V gave up 1 base and J gave up 5 bases; unmatched junction bases: 5. This CDR3 spans 14 amino acids. Germline V gene data show CDR1 as SEHNR and CDR2 as FQNEAQ (reference sequence). The CDR3 DNA reads as TGTGCCAGCAGCTTAGGAGGGAGGGCCCACGAGCAGTACTTC. Its protein product is CASSLGGRAHEQYF.

Many counts were recorded for this clone. The chain carries TRBV7-2 and TRBJ2-7, with 7 bases lining up with TRBD2. Trimming cost V 5 bases and J 6 bases; bases outside gene matches: 13. CDR1 and CDR2 from the germline V gene are SGHTA and FQGNSA. This CDR3 has 15 amino acids. DNA of the CDR3: TGTGCCAGCAGCCCAGATAGCGGGTCAGCGTCCGAGCAGTACTTC. Protein sequence: CASSPDSGSASEQYF.

This clone was recorded at least ten times. The gene calls are TRBV27 and TRBJ1-6; D is ambiguous. V gave up 1 base and J gave up 6 bases, with 16 bases separating them. Germline CDR1 and CDR2: MNHEY and SMNVEV (reference sequence). This CDR3 comprises 17 residues. The CDR3 is CASSLYAQRTINSPLHF. CDR3 in DNA: TGTGCCAGCAGTTTATACGCCCAAAGGACCATTAATTCACCCCTCCACTTT.

To note about this clone: This may arise from a read error, as a much more abundant clone is one base away. This chain links TRBV30 with TRBJ1-5; 8 positions match TRBD1. The CDR3 extends over 15 amino acids. Germline lookup yields CDR1 GTSNPN and CDR2 SVGIG (reference sequence). In nucleotides, the CDR3 is TGTGCCTGGAGCCCCACCGGGACAGGCAATCATCCCCAGCATTTT. Translated, it gives CAWSPTGTGNHPQHF. Full variable domain (missing parts from reference TRBV30 and TRBJ1-5): SQTIHQWPATLVQPVGSPLSLECTVEGTSNPNLYWYRQAAGRGLQLLFYSVGIGQISSEVPQNLSASRPQDRQFILSSKKLLLSDSGFYLCAWSPTGTGNHPQHFGDGTRLSIL.

This clone was counted a few times. The junction departs from germline at one end; a sequencing error may be responsible. The CDR3 loop is CANSFGRENTGELFF. CDR3 sequence (DNA): TGTGCCAACAGTTTCGGCAGGGAGAACACCGGGGAGCTGTTTTTT. The chain carries TRBV12-3 or TRBV12-4 and TRBJ2-2; weak D call: TRBD1 (5 bases). This CDR3 spans 15 amino acids.

This clone has more than one count but fewer than ten. The chain couples TRBV28 to TRBJ1-2, with 8 bases fitting TRBD1. The CDR3 contains 13 residues. Germline V lookup: CDR1 MDHEN, CDR2 SYDVKM. Trimming removed 6 bases from V and 7 bases from J; junction bases left unmatched: 7. In DNA, the CDR3 is TGTGCCAGCAGCCCCCAGGGGGCGCTTGGCTACACCTTC. This sequence encodes CASSPQGALGYTF.

This clone was detected many times. The chain combines TRBV3-1 with TRBJ1-4; D is ambiguous. V lost 5 bases to trimming and J lost 0 bases, with 7 bases between them. In germline, CDR1 is LGHDT, CDR2 YNNKEL (reference sequence). There are 14 residues in the CDR3. The CDR3 loop reads CASSDFATNEKLFF. DNA of the CDR3: TGTGCCAGCAGCGACTTTGCAACTAATGAAAAACTGTTTTTT.

This clone was seen only a few times. The chain combines TRBV6-2 or TRBV6-3 with TRBJ2-2, with 7 nucleotides matching TRBD1. The CDR3 is 13 residues long. V trimming: 8 bases; J trimming: 6 bases; junction bases outside the gene matches: 6. Germline V gene sequence: CDR1 MNHEY, CDR2 SVGEGT. CDR3 in amino acids: CASGDSDAGELFF. For the CDR3, the DNA is TGTGCCAGCGGGGACAGCGACGCCGGGGAGCTGTTTTTT.

This clone was seen more than once but under ten times. The chain has TRBV6-1 and TRBJ2-3; D possibly matches TRBD1 or TRBD2 (6 bases each). The germline gives CDR1 MNHNS, CDR2 SASEGT. V was pared by 3 bases and J by 4 bases, with 17 bases between. The CDR3 covers 16 residues. The CDR3 DNA reads TGTGCCAGCAGTGAGAACAGGGCGGGGTGGGCAGATACGCAGTATTTT. Amino acid sequence: CASSENRAGWADTQYF.

This clone was counted a few times. This chain uses TRBV6-1 with TRBJ1-3; D unclear. The V gene lost 6 bases and the J gene lost 0 bases, with 15 bases spanning the gap. Germline CDR1 reads MNHNS; CDR2 reads SASEGT. This CDR3 has 16 residues. The CDR3 loop reads CASREGPTDSGNTIYF. In nucleotides, the CDR3 is TGTGCCAGCAGAGAGGGTCCAACAGACTCTGGAAACACCATATATTTT.

In its sample, this clone ranks as medium-sized (0.01 to 0.1%). V and J are TRBV6-1 and TRBJ1-2; D perhaps matches TRBD1 (6 bases). Per germline, CDR1 MNHNS and CDR2 SASEGT. Trimming stripped 5 bases from V and 3 bases from J, with 13 bases between. The CDR3 is made up of 14 amino acids. CDR3 amino acids: CASSRTDYDYGYTF. Written as DNA, the CDR3 is TGTGCCAGCAGTCGGACAGATTACGACTATGGCTACACCTTC.

The gene calls are TRBV24-1 and TRBJ2-5; TRBD1 agrees at 7 bases. This CDR3 has 14 residues. Trimming at V came to 3 bases and at J to 4 bases, leaving 4 bases not matched to a gene. Germline V lookup: CDR1 KGHDR, CDR2 SFDVKD. The CDR3: CATSDLNRGETQYF. DNA for the CDR3: TGTGCCACCAGTGATCTGAACAGGGGAGAGACCCAGTACTTC.

The rearrangement links TRBV11-3 to TRBJ2-5, with D unclear. The length of the CDR3 is 12 residues. Trimming took off 0 bases at V and 5 bases at J, with 4 bases between the two ends. Germline CDR1 is SGHNT and CDR2 is YENEEA. CDR3 sequence reads: CASSLEGETQYF. DNA for the CDR3: TGTGCCAGCAGCTTAGAAGGGGAGACCCAGTACTTC.

This clone was observed at least ten times. This sequence joins TRBV19 and TRBJ1-5; D not resolved. Per the germline V gene, CDR1 is LNHDA and CDR2 is SQIVND (reference sequence). Trimming removed 4 bases at V and 2 bases at J, with 9 bases between. The CDR3 contains 14 residues. The CDR3 reads CASSKQPRNQPQHF. Here the CDR3 DNA reads TGTGCCAGTAGTAAGCAACCCCGCAATCAGCCCCAGCATTTT.

The chain recombines TRBV30 with TRBJ1-1; no reliable D call. Germline assignment: CDR1 GTSNPN and CDR2 SVGIG (reference sequence). This CDR3 has 15 amino acids. Trimming left V 7 bases short and J 4 bases short, with 22 bases between. CDR3 nucleotide sequence: TGTGCCTTGCCATCGGTCGGGGATCGAGGCACTGAAGCTTTCTTT. It yields the protein CALPSVGDRGTEAFF.

This clone was detected ten times or more. J is TRBJ2-7 and V is TRBV3-1; 7 bases agree with TRBD1. This CDR3 spans 13 amino acids. From germline, CDR1 is LGHDT and CDR2 YNNKEL (reference sequence). V was pared by 4 bases and J by 4 bases, with 4 bases of the junction left unmatched. This chain's CDR3 is CASSRQQGYEQYF. As DNA, the CDR3 is TGTGCCAGCAGCCGGCAACAGGGGTACGAGCAGTACTTC.

A few counts support this clone. One junction end does not reproduce the germline sequence, and a read error may be involved. The V and J genes are TRBV28 and TRBJ2-1, with 8 bases fitting TRBD1. The germline V gene has CDR1 MDHEN and CDR2 SYDVKM. This CDR3 spans 14 amino acids. The CDR3 sequence is CASSPRQGRNDQFF. The DNA for the CDR3 is TGTGCCAGCAGTCCGCGACAGGGGCGGAATGATCAGTTCTTC.

This clone was observed a few times. At one boundary the junction diverges from the germline segment, which might be a read error. The V and J genes are TRBV6-1 and TRBJ2-7; no reliable D call. The CDR3 spans 13 residues. Looked up from germline, CDR1 is MNHNS and CDR2 is SASEGT. Here the CDR3 reads CAGSDPGLGEQHF. Here the CDR3 DNA reads TGTGCCGGCAGTGATCCCGGGCTTGGAGAGCAGCACTTC.

This clone was seen a few times. The chain combines TRBV18 with TRBJ2-1, with 8 bases aligning to TRBD2. Germline V gene data show CDR1 as KGHSH and CDR2 as LQKENI. CDR3 length: 17 amino acids. The J segment lost 0 bases and the V segment lost 3 bases, leaving 7 bases of the junction unmatched. CDR3 nucleotide sequence: TGTGCCAGCTCACCGTCCGGGAGGGCCAGCTCCTACAATGAGCAGTTCTTC. It codes for CASSPSGRASSYNEQFF.

The chain joins TRBV6-1 to TRBJ2-7, with TRBD2 as a possible D gene (5 bases). From germline, CDR1 is MNHNS and CDR2 SASEGT. Trimming cost V 5 bases and J 1 base, with 9 bases left between them. This CDR3 spans 13 amino acids. The CDR3 DNA reads TGTGCCAGCAGTCGGGAAAGGTCCTACGAGCAGTACTTC. Its translation is CASSRERSYEQYF.

This clone has only a few counts. The chain carries TRBV7-3 and TRBJ2-1; 9 nucleotides agree with TRBD2. Germline trimming cut 2 bases from V and 5 bases from J; bases unmatched to any gene: 4. CDR3 length: 15 amino acids. CDR1 and CDR2 from the germline V gene are SGHTA and FQGTGA. DNA for the CDR3: TGTGCCAGCAGCTTATTCCTAGCGGGACACAATGAGCAGTTCTTC. It translates to CASSLFLAGHNEQFF.

This clone was counted at least ten times. The chain is built from TRBV15 and TRBJ1-2; tentatively, D is TRBD1 (5 bases). V lost 3 bases to trimming and J lost 0 bases, with 11 bases between them. The CDR3 covers 15 residues. The germline V gene has CDR1 LNHNV and CDR2 YYDKDF (reference sequence). The DNA for the CDR3 is TGTGCCACCAGCAGGGACCGGGACCCTAACTATGGCTACACCTTC. Translation gives CATSRDRDPNYGYTF.

This clone occurred many times. Just one base apart from a much larger clone, this may be a read error. The chain is built from TRBV27 and TRBJ2-5; the match to TRBD2 covers 9 bases. The germline gives CDR1 MNHEY, CDR2 SMNVEV (reference sequence). The CDR3 totals 15 residues. The DNA for the CDR3 is TGTGCCAGCATGCGGGGCGGGAGGGCCGACGAGACCCAGCACTTC. It yields the protein CASMRGGRADETQHF.